The 9 T cell receptor beta chains given below trace back to one sample, sequenced in a study of T cells in localized non-small cell lung cancer. TCRdb keeps only in-frame clones here, not all; method: immunoSEQ multiplex PCR. The sample lists roughly 34,000 clones, over 75% occurring once. The specimen comprised peripheral blood, sampled before any cancer treatment. The receptors were gathered from a male donor at least 60 years old with stage III lung adenocarcinoma.

The chain has TRBV5-4 and TRBJ1-5, with D uncertain. CDR3 length: 15 amino acids. Germline V gives CDR1 SGHNT, CDR2 YYREEE (reference sequence). V lost 0 bases and J lost 7, with 14 bases in between. The CDR3 loop reads CASSLVHGDRQPQHF. CDR3 sequence (DNA): TGTGCCAGCAGCTTGGTACACGGGGATAGGCAGCCCCAGCATTTT.

The V gene is TRBV4-1, the J gene TRBJ2-7; TRBD2 is a possible D gene (5 bases). The CDR3 sequence is 11 residues long. The V end was cut by 4 bases, the J end by 4 bases, with 5 bases between. CDR1 and CDR2 from the germline V gene are MGHRA and YSYEKL. The CDR3 loop reads CASSRGYEQYF. The CDR3 DNA is TGCGCCAGCAGCCGCGGGTACGAGCAGTACTTC.

The V call is TRBV10-1, the J call TRBJ2-7; no firm D call. CDR1 and CDR2 from the germline V gene are WNHNN and SYGVQD (reference sequence). The CDR3 is 14 amino acids. With 4 bases removed from V and 4 bases from J, the gap between germline ends came to 14 bases. CDR3 region: CASSAPSASYEQYF. CDR3 DNA sequence: TGCGCCAGCAGTGCCCCATCAGCCTCATACGAGCAGTACTTC.

The V and J genes are TRBV6-1 and TRBJ1-1; no definite D call. The CDR3 covers 13 residues. Between the trimmed V and J ends, which lost 2 bases and 1 base, there was a span of 5 bases. Germline V lookup: CDR1 MNHNS, CDR2 SASEGT. CDR3 sequence (DNA): TGTGCCAGCAGTGAACAAGGGAACACTGAAGCTTTCTTT. Its translation is CASSEQGNTEAFF.

The gene calls are TRBV5-1 and TRBJ2-2; 16 nucleotides align to TRBD2. This CDR3 has 20 residues. J was trimmed by 0 bases and V by 2 bases; bases with no gene match: 7. Germline CDR1 is SGHRS and CDR2 is YFSETQ. CDR3 region: CASSFLPGTSGGANTGELFF. The CDR3 DNA reads TGCGCCAGCAGCTTTTTACCTGGGACTAGCGGGGGGGCGAACACCGGGGAGCTGTTTTTT. Based on the CDR3 plus reference TRBV5-1 and TRBJ2-2, the full variable domain is KAGVTQTPRYLIKTRGQQVTLSCSPISGHRSVSWYQQTPGQGLQFLFEYFSETQRNKGNFPGRFSGRQFSNSRSEMNVSTLELGDSALYLCASSFLPGTSGGANTGELFFGEGSRLTVL.

This rearrangement joins TRBV5-1 to TRBJ2-1, with TRBD2 matching 8 bases. J lost 1 base, V lost 1 base, and 1 base had no gene match. This CDR3 comprises 15 residues. The germline CDR1 and CDR2 sequences are SGHRS and YFSETQ. The CDR3 loop reads CASSLSGSSYNEQFF. The CDR3, as DNA: TGCGCCAGCAGCTTGAGCGGGAGTTCCTACAATGAGCAGTTCTTC.

The chain links TRBV6-1 to TRBJ2-5; 9 bases are a match to TRBD2. The CDR3 spans 16 residues. The germline CDR1 and CDR2 sequences are MNHNS and SASEGT. Losses at the gene ends were 1 base for V and 5 bases for J; bases not matched to a gene: 8. CDR3 protein: CASSEGFAGGWETQYF. As DNA, the CDR3 is TGTGCCAGCAGTGAAGGATTCGCGGGGGGGTGGGAGACCCAGTACTTC.

In the case of this clone: Relative to the germline gene, one junction end is altered; a read error may explain this. The chain combines TRBV7-7 with TRBJ2-2; TRBD1 or TRBD2 may be the D gene (5 bases each). Germline CDR1 reads SSHAT; CDR2 reads FNYEAQ (reference sequence). The CDR3 length is 14 residues. DNA of the CDR3: TGTGCTAGCAGCTCCGGGACCAACACCGGGGAGCTGTTTTTT. It codes for CASSSGTNTGELFF. Full variable domain (rest looked up from reference TRBV7-7 and TRBJ2-2): GAGVSQSPRYKVTKRGQDVTLRCDPISSHATLYWYQQALGQGPEFLTYFNYEAQPDKSGLPSDRFSAERPEGSISTLTIQRTEQRDSAMYRCASSSGTNTGELFFGEGSRLTVL.

The CDR3 sequence is CASTTAGGRFEQFF. The DNA of the CDR3 is TGTGCCAGCACGACGGCGGGGGGGCGTTTCGAGCAGTTCTTC. This chain connects TRBV27 to TRBJ2-1, with 9 bases matching TRBD2. This CDR3 comprises 14 residues. Losses at the gene ends were 7 bases for V and 10 bases for J; bases not matched to a gene: 11. Germline CDR1 MNHEY, CDR2 SMNVEV (reference sequence).